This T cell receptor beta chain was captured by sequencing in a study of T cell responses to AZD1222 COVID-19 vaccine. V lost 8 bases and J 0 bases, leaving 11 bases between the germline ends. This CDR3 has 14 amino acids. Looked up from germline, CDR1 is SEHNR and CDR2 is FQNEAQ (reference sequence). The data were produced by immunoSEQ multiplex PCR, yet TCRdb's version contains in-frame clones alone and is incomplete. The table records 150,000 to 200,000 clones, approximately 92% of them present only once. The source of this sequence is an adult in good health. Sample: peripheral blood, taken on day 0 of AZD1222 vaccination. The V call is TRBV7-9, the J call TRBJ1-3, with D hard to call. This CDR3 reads CASLDPYSGNTIYF. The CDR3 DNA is TGTGCCAGCCTAGACCCATACTCTGGAAACACCATATATTTT.